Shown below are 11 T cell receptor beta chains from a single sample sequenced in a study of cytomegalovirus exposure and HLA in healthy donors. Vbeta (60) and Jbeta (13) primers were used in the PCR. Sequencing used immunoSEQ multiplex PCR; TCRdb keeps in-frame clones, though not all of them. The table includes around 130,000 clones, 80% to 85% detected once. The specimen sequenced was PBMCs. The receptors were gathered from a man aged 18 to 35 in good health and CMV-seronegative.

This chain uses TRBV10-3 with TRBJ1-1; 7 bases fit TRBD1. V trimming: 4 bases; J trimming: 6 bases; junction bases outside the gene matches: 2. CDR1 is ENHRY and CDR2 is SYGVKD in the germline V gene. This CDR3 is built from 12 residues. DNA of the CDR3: TGTGCCATCAGTGGAGGGGGCGCTGAAGCTTTCTTT. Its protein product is CAISGGGAEAFF.

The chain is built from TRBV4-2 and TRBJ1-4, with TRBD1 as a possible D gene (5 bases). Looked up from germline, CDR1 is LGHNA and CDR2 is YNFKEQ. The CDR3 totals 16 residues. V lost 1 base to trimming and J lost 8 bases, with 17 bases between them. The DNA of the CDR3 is TGTGCCAGCAGCCAAGGGCGAGCAGGGTCGAGGGAAAAACTGTTTTTT. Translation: CASSQGRAGSREKLFF.

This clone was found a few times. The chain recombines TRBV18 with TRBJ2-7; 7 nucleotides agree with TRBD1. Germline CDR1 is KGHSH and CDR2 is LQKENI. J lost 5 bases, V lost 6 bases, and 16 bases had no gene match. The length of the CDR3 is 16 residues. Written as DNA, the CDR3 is TGTGCCAGCTCGGTAGAGACAGGGTGGCTTTTTGACGAGCAGTACTTC. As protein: CASSVETGWLFDEQYF. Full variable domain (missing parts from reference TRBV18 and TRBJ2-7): NAGVMQNPRHLVRRRGQEARLRCSPMKGHSHVYWYRQLPEEGLKFMVYLQKENIIDESGMPKERFSAEFPKEGPSILRIQQVVRGDSAAYFCASSVETGWLFDEQYFGPGTRLTVT.

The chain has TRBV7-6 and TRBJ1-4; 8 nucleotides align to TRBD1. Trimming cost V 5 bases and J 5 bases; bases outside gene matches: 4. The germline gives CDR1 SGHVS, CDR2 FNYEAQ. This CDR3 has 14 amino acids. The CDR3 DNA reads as TGTGCCAGCAGCCCGGACAGGGTCAATGAAAAACTGTTTTTT. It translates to CASSPDRVNEKLFF.

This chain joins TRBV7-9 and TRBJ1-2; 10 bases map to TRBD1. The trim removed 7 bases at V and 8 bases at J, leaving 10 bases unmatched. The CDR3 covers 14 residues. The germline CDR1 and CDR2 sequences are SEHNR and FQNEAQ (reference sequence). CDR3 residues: CASTPMDRGKGYTF. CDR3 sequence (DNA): TGTGCCAGCACCCCAATGGACAGGGGGAAAGGCTACACCTTC.

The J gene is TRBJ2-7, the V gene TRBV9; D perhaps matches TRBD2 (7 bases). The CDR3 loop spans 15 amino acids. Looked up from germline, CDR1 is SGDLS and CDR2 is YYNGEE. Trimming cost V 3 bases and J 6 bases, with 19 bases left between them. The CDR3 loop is CASSGSGTPGGEQYF. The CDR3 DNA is TGTGCCAGCAGCGGAAGCGGGACACCGGGGGGCGAGCAGTACTTC. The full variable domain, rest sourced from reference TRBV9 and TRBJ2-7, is DSGVTQTPKHLITATGQRVTLRCSPRSGDLSVYWYQQSLDQGLQFLIQYYNGEERAKGNILERFSAQQFPDLHSELNLSSLELGDSALYFCASSGSGTPGGEQYFGPGTRLTVT.

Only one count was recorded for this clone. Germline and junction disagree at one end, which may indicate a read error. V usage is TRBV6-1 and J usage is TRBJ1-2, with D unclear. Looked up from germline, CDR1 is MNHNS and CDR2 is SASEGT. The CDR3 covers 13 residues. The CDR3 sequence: CASILVSSMATAF. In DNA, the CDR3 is TGTGCCAGCATTCTCGTGAGCTCTATGGCTACAGCCTTC.

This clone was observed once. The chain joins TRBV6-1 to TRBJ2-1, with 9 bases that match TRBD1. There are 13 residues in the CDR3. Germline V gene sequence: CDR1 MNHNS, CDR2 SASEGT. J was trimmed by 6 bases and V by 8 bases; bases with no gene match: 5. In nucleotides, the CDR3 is TGTGCCAGCTGGGGACAGGGTGGCAATGAGCAGTTCTTC. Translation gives CASWGQGGNEQFF.

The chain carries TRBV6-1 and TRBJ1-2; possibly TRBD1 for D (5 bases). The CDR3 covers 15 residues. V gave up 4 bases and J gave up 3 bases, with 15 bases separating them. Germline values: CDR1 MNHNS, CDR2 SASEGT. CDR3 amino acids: CASSVTWGGDYGYTF. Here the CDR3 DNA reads TGTGCCAGCAGTGTGACGTGGGGGGGAGACTATGGCTACACCTTC.

The CDR3 loop is CASSPGTGSFSGGTIYF. DNA of the CDR3: TGTGCCAGCAGCCCAGGGACAGGGAGTTTCTCTGGAGGCACCATATATTTT. The V call is TRBV13, the J call TRBJ1-3; 9 bases are a match to TRBD1. J lost 9 bases, V lost 5 bases, and 17 bases had no gene match. Germline CDR1 and CDR2: PRHDT and FYEKMQ (reference sequence). The CDR3 length is 17 residues.

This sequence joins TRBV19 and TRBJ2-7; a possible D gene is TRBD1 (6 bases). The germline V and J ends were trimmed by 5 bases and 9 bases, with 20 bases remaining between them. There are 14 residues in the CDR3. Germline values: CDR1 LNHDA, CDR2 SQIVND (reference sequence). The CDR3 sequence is CASSSSPTGIGQYF. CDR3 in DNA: TGTGCCAGTAGTTCCTCCCCGACAGGTATCGGGCAGTACTTC. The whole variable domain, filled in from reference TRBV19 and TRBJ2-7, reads DGGITQSPKYLFRKEGQNVTLSCEQNLNHDAMYWYRQDPGQGLRLIYYSQIVNDFQKGDIAEGYSVSREKKESFPLTVTSAQKNPTAFYLCASSSSPTGIGQYFGPGTRLTVT.